Listed below are T cell receptor beta chains from one sample, sequenced in a study of beta chain features in type 1 diabetes. Using immunoSEQ multiplex PCR, the repertoire was profiled, and TCRdb retains in-frame clones only, with some absent. The data contain around 300,000 clones, 11% to 15% of them seen just once; the ten biggest clones take up roughly 6.7%. The sequenced sample consisted of central memory CD4+ T cells from blood. These receptors originate from a young man in good health. Each CDR3 is given with its conserved first and last residue. A D gene is named only where the DNA matches it firmly. Some rows mark clone size as missing; the rest say once, few, many or name a class of expanded clone.

d_gene: -; abundance: many; v_gene: TRBV5-5; j_gene: TRBJ2-2; CDR3nt: TGTGCCAGCAGCTTGGTAGCCGGGACCGGGGAGCTGTTTTTT; CDR3aa: CASSLVAGTGELFF
d_gene: -; abundance: -; v_gene: TRBV2; j_gene: TRBJ2-2; CDR3nt: TGTGCCAGCAGGGGAAGGACCATGGCCGGGGAGCTGTCCTTT; CDR3aa: CASRGRTMAGELSF
d_gene: -; abundance: few; v_gene: TRBV27; j_gene: TRBJ2-3; CDR3nt: TGTGCCAGCAGCCCCGGACCTTACACAGATACGCAGTATTTT; CDR3aa: CASSPGPYTDTQYF
d_gene: TRBD2; abundance: -; v_gene: TRBV5-1; j_gene: TRBJ2-7; CDR3nt: TGCGCCAGCCGGGAGGGCGAGCGGAACTACGAGCAGTACTTC; CDR3aa: CASREGERNYEQYF
d_gene: TRBD1; abundance: few; v_gene: TRBV27; j_gene: TRBJ2-5; CDR3nt: TGTGCCAGCAGTTTGGGCAGGGGGGAGACCCAGTACTTC; CDR3aa: CASSLGRGETQYF
d_gene: TRBD2; abundance: -; v_gene: TRBV9; j_gene: TRBJ2-1; CDR3nt: TGTGCCAGCAGCTCGGCTAGCGGGAAAAATGAGCAGTTCTTC; CDR3aa: CASSSASGKNEQFF
d_gene: -; abundance: few; v_gene: TRBV28; j_gene: TRBJ2-2; CDR3nt: TGTGCCAGCTCGTTGACCGGGGAGCTGTTTTTT; CDR3aa: CASSLTGELFF
d_gene: -; abundance: few; v_gene: TRBV29-1; j_gene: TRBJ2-5; CDR3nt: TGCAGCGTTGCCCTACAGGGTTTCGGGGAGACCCAGTACTTC; CDR3aa: CSVALQGFGETQYF
d_gene: -; abundance: -; v_gene: TRBV11-3; j_gene: TRBJ2-5; CDR3nt: TGTGCCAGCAGCTTGAATAGGGGCCTTACGGAGACCCAGTACTTC; CDR3aa: CASSLNRGLTETQYF
d_gene: -; abundance: few; v_gene: TRBV23-1; j_gene: TRBJ1-1; CDR3nt: TGCGCCAGCAGTCAATTACCGAGTCGGGCCTCACCAGGCCAAGCTATGAACACTGAAGCTTTCTTT; CDR3aa: CASSQLPSRASPGQAMNTEAFF
d_gene: -; abundance: -; v_gene: TRBV2; j_gene: TRBJ1-5; CDR3nt: TGTGCCAGCAGGGATGGGACGGTCAATCAGCCCCAGCATTTT; CDR3aa: CASRDGTVNQPQHF
d_gene: TRBD2; abundance: -; v_gene: TRBV19; j_gene: TRBJ2-3; CDR3nt: TGTGCCAGTCGACTAGCGGGAGATACGCAGTATTTT; CDR3aa: CASRLAGDTQYF
d_gene: -; abundance: -; v_gene: TRBV5-1; j_gene: TRBJ2-1; CDR3nt: TGCGCCAGCAGCTTGGATGGGGTCTCCTACAATGAGCAGTTCTTC; CDR3aa: CASSLDGVSYNEQFF
d_gene: -; abundance: -; v_gene: TRBV6-6; j_gene: TRBJ2-2; CDR3nt: TGTGCCAGCCGGAACACCGGGGAGCTGTTTTTT; CDR3aa: CASRNTGELFF
d_gene: -; abundance: few; v_gene: TRBV5-1; j_gene: TRBJ1-1; CDR3nt: TGCGCCAGCAGCTCGGGGGTGTTCACTGAAGCTTTCTTT; CDR3aa: CASSSGVFTEAFF
d_gene: TRBD1; abundance: few; v_gene: TRBV5-6; j_gene: TRBJ2-3; CDR3nt: TGTGCCAGCAACACCCCGGGACAGGACTACACAGATACGCAGTATTTT; CDR3aa: CASNTPGQDYTDTQYF
d_gene: -; abundance: -; v_gene: TRBV19; j_gene: TRBJ1-1; CDR3nt: TGTGCCAGTAGCTCTCAGGGGAAAACTGAAGCTTTCTTT; CDR3aa: CASSSQGKTEAFF
d_gene: -; abundance: -; v_gene: TRBV7-2; j_gene: TRBJ2-2; CDR3nt: TGTGCCAGCAGCTTACGAGAGGGCACCGGGGAGCTGTTTTTT; CDR3aa: CASSLREGTGELFF
d_gene: -; abundance: -; v_gene: TRBV5-6; j_gene: TRBJ2-7; CDR3nt: TGTGCCAGCAGCTTGGACCGCTACGAGCAGTACTTC; CDR3aa: CASSLDRYEQYF
d_gene: -; abundance: few; v_gene: TRBV19; j_gene: TRBJ2-2; CDR3nt: TGTGCCAGTAGTCTCTTCGCCCGCGGCACTTTAGGGGAGCTGTTTTTT; CDR3aa: CASSLFARGTLGELFF
d_gene: TRBD1; abundance: few; v_gene: TRBV28; j_gene: TRBJ1-2; CDR3nt: TGTGCCAGCAGTTTAGGGGACAGACCCTATGGCTACACCTTC; CDR3aa: CASSLGDRPYGYTF
d_gene: -; abundance: few; v_gene: TRBV18; j_gene: TRBJ1-1; CDR3nt: TGTGCCAGCTCACCAGGGCGGATGAACACTGAAGCTTTCTTT; CDR3aa: CASSPGRMNTEAFF
d_gene: -; abundance: -; v_gene: TRBV27; j_gene: TRBJ1-1; CDR3nt: TGTGCCAGCAGTTACTTACAGGCGACTGAAGCTTTCTTT; CDR3aa: CASSYLQATEAFF
d_gene: -; abundance: many; v_gene: TRBV7-8; j_gene: TRBJ1-1; CDR3nt: TGTGCCAGCAGGAGGGGAGTTCAAACTGAAGCTTTCTTT; CDR3aa: CASRRGVQTEAFF
d_gene: TRBD2; abundance: -; v_gene: TRBV2; j_gene: TRBJ2-2; CDR3nt: TGTGCCAGCACCGACAAGAGTAGCGGGGGCGGGGAGCTGTTTTTT; CDR3aa: CASTDKSSGGGELFF
d_gene: -; abundance: few; v_gene: TRBV7-2; j_gene: TRBJ1-2; CDR3nt: TGTGCCAGCAGCTTAACCCGCGGGGTTCATTTTACCAACTATGGCTACACCTTC; CDR3aa: CASSLTRGVHFTNYGYTF
d_gene: TRBD1; abundance: -; v_gene: TRBV25-1; j_gene: TRBJ1-1; CDR3nt: TGTGCCAGCAGCGAACCGGGACAGGGAAGAGGAGCTTTCTTT; CDR3aa: CASSEPGQGRGAFF
d_gene: -; abundance: few; v_gene: TRBV25-1; j_gene: TRBJ2-1; CDR3nt: TGTGCCAGCAGTAGGGAAAATGAGCAGTTCTTC; CDR3aa: CASSRENEQFF
d_gene: TRBD2; abundance: once; v_gene: TRBV7-3; j_gene: TRBJ2-2; CDR3nt: TGTGCCAGCAGCCCTACTAGCGGGAGGGCCGGCGGGGAGCTGTTTTTT; CDR3aa: CASSPTSGRAGGELFF
d_gene: -; abundance: -; v_gene: TRBV4-3; j_gene: TRBJ1-4; CDR3nt: TGCGCCAGCAGCGGGGGAGTTAATGAAAAACTGTTTTTT; CDR3aa: CASSGGVNEKLFF
d_gene: -; abundance: -; v_gene: TRBV27; j_gene: TRBJ1-2; CDR3nt: TGTGCCAGCAGTTCCCGGACAGTGTACCCCAACTATGGCTACACCTTC; CDR3aa: CASSSRTVYPNYGYTF
d_gene: -; abundance: -; v_gene: TRBV7-2; j_gene: TRBJ2-1; CDR3nt: TGTGCCAGCAGCAACCAGCGGTCTAATGAGCAGTTCTTC; CDR3aa: CASSNQRSNEQFF
d_gene: -; abundance: -; v_gene: TRBV6-5; j_gene: TRBJ1-1; CDR3nt: TGTGCCAGCAGCCGGGGGACGGGCGAAGCTGCTTTCTTT; CDR3aa: CASSRGTGEAAFF
d_gene: TRBD2; abundance: -; v_gene: TRBV30; j_gene: TRBJ2-3; CDR3nt: TGTGCCTGGAAAGGACTAGCGCTAAGCACAGATACGCAGTATTTT; CDR3aa: CAWKGLALSTDTQYF
d_gene: -; abundance: few; v_gene: TRBV18; j_gene: TRBJ2-3; CDR3nt: TGTGCCAGCTCACCCCGACAAGGGTCCGGTGGAGGCACAGATACGCAGTATTTT; CDR3aa: CASSPRQGSGGGTDTQYF
d_gene: -; abundance: -; v_gene: TRBV5-1; j_gene: TRBJ2-5; CDR3nt: TGCGCCAGCAGCTTGACGGGGCCGCAAGAGACCCAGTACTTC; CDR3aa: CASSLTGPQETQYF
d_gene: -; abundance: -; v_gene: TRBV30; j_gene: TRBJ1-5; CDR3nt: TGTGCCTGGAGTACCCACAGGGGCAATCAGCCCCAGCATTTT; CDR3aa: CAWSTHRGNQPQHF
d_gene: -; abundance: few; v_gene: TRBV19; j_gene: TRBJ1-2; CDR3nt: TGTGCCAGTAGTAAAAACGGAGATGGAGGCTACACCTTC; CDR3aa: CASSKNGDGGYTF
d_gene: -; abundance: -; v_gene: TRBV30; j_gene: TRBJ2-5; CDR3nt: TGTGCCTGGAGTGTACGTGAGAAAGAGACCCAGTACTTC; CDR3aa: CAWSVREKETQYF
d_gene: -; abundance: -; v_gene: TRBV30; j_gene: TRBJ1-2; CDR3nt: TGTGCCTGGAGTGTACTTCCAAACGGGGGGTATGGCTACACCTTC; CDR3aa: CAWSVLPNGGYGYTF
d_gene: -; abundance: -; v_gene: TRBV5-5; j_gene: TRBJ2-1; CDR3nt: TGTGCCAGCAGCAGTAACCAACAGGGCGGGGAGCAGTTCTTC; CDR3aa: CASSSNQQGGEQFF
d_gene: -; abundance: -; v_gene: TRBV5-4; j_gene: TRBJ1-2; CDR3nt: TGTGCCAGCAGCTTGGCCCAGGAGCACTATGGCTACACCTTC; CDR3aa: CASSLAQEHYGYTF
d_gene: -; abundance: many; v_gene: TRBV19; j_gene: TRBJ2-2; CDR3nt: TGTGCCAGTAGTATGGGGACAACGAACACCGGGGAGCTGTTTTTT; CDR3aa: CASSMGTTNTGELFF
d_gene: -; abundance: -; v_gene: TRBV7-2; j_gene: TRBJ1-4; CDR3nt: TGTGCCAGTCGTGCGGGGGCAACTAATGAAAAACTGTTTTTT; CDR3aa: CASRAGATNEKLFF
d_gene: -; abundance: few; v_gene: TRBV4-2; j_gene: TRBJ1-5; CDR3nt: TGTGCCAGCAGCCAAGATCCTTTAACCCAAGCGAATAGCAATCAGCCCCAGCATTTT; CDR3aa: CASSQDPLTQANSNQPQHF
d_gene: TRBD1; abundance: -; v_gene: TRBV7-9; j_gene: TRBJ1-2; CDR3nt: TGTGCCAGCAGCGTCGGACAGGGGGTGGAGGCTGGCTACACCTTC; CDR3aa: CASSVGQGVEAGYTF
d_gene: -; abundance: many; v_gene: TRBV7-9; j_gene: TRBJ1-2; CDR3nt: TGTGCCAGCAGCTCTAACCGGGACCCAAGGGGCTACACCTTC; CDR3aa: CASSSNRDPRGYTF
d_gene: TRBD2; abundance: few; v_gene: TRBV7-2; j_gene: TRBJ2-1; CDR3nt: TGTGCCAGCAGCTTAGCCTCTAGCGGGGGGAACAATGAGCAGTTCTTC; CDR3aa: CASSLASSGGNNEQFF
d_gene: -; abundance: -; v_gene: TRBV5-8; j_gene: TRBJ2-1; CDR3nt: TGTGCCAGCAGCATCCCGGGTGGCAACAGACAGCGCAATGAGCAGTTCTTC; CDR3aa: CASSIPGGNRQRNEQFF
d_gene: TRBD1; abundance: -; v_gene: TRBV15; j_gene: TRBJ1-2; CDR3nt: TGTGCCACCAGCACAAGGACAGGGAGTCTCTATGGCTACACCTTC; CDR3aa: CATSTRTGSLYGYTF
d_gene: -; abundance: -; v_gene: TRBV28; j_gene: TRBJ1-2; CDR3nt: TGTGCCAGCAGGGCCGAGGGCTACACCTTC; CDR3aa: CASRAEGYTF
d_gene: -; abundance: -; v_gene: TRBV5-6; j_gene: TRBJ2-3; CDR3nt: TGTGCCAGCAGCTTAAGTACCATGACGTGGGATACGCAGTATTTT; CDR3aa: CASSLSTMTWDTQYF
d_gene: -; abundance: few; v_gene: TRBV7-2; j_gene: TRBJ2-3; CDR3nt: TGTGCCAGCAGGAACATCGGCGGATACACAGATACGCAGTATTTT; CDR3aa: CASRNIGGYTDTQYF